The 28 T cell receptor beta chains given below trace back to one sample, sequenced in a study of beta chain features in type 1 diabetes. General observations from the study: Shortening that was moderate but significant affected the TCRB CDR3s of Type 1 diabetes patients in all four CD4+ subsets.

Their antigens remain unidentified. Since all of the isolated RNA was reverse transcribed, expressed TCRB transcripts were what got sequenced. The method was immunoSEQ multiplex PCR; TCRdb's version includes in-frame clones alone and lacks a portion of them. This sample has over 650,000 clones, with more than 12% found just once. The sample consisted of naive CD4+ T cells from blood. The receptors shown here come from a man in his late teens or twenties with type 1 diabetes.

Only a few counts were recorded for this clone. The chain recombines TRBV30 with TRBJ1-5, with D hard to call. The CDR3 length is 15 residues. Germline CDR1 GTSNPN, CDR2 SVGIG (reference sequence). V was trimmed by 3 bases and J by 7 bases, leaving 19 bases between them. The CDR3 coding sequence is TGTGCCTGGAGGAGACGGTCAGACTTAGACCAGCCCCAGCATTTT. As protein: CAWRRRSDLDQPQHF.

This chain's CDR3 is CASSLAKFIGQETQYF. DNA of the CDR3: TGTGCCAGCAGCCTGGCGAAATTCATCGGTCAGGAGACCCAGTACTTC. V usage is TRBV5-4 and J usage is TRBJ2-5; no definite D call. The CDR3 runs to 16 residues. The V gene lost 4 bases and the J gene lost 5 bases, with 21 bases spanning the gap. Germline V gene lookup returns CDR1 SGHNT and CDR2 YYREEE (reference sequence).

A few counts support this clone. Other DNA sequences within the sample encode an identical CDR3. The chain joins TRBV18 to TRBJ2-1; the match to TRBD2 covers 12 bases. Germline CDR1 is KGHSH and CDR2 is LQKENI. V trimming: 3 bases; J trimming: 10 bases; junction bases outside the gene matches: 4. This CDR3 contains 14 residues. The CDR3 protein is CASSPRLAGDEQFF. CDR3 sequence (DNA): TGTGCCAGCTCACCTAGACTAGCGGGGGACGAGCAGTTCTTC.

This clone was seen only a few times. The gene calls are TRBV7-2 and TRBJ2-3; D remains ambiguous. The CDR3 is 13 amino acids. Germline values: CDR1 SGHTA, CDR2 FQGNSA. Trimming removed 5 bases at V and 6 bases at J, with 12 bases between. The CDR3 spells CASSPGELDTQYF. In DNA, the CDR3 is TGTGCCAGCAGCCCCGGCGAATTGGATACGCAGTATTTT.

This clone was counted only a few times. The chain combines TRBV6-6 with TRBJ1-5; D remains unclear. The V end was cut by 2 bases, the J end by 1 base, with 9 bases between. The V gene's germline CDR1 is MNHNY and CDR2 SVGAGI (reference sequence). The CDR3 contains 15 residues. CDR3 in amino acids: CASSYPSGSNQPQHF. The CDR3 DNA is TGTGCCAGCAGTTACCCCTCGGGAAGCAATCAGCCCCAGCATTTT.

This clone has more than one count but fewer than ten. This chain connects TRBV4-1 to TRBJ2-2, with D maybe TRBD1 (6 bases). V lost 2 bases, J lost 5 bases, and 12 bases lay in between. Germline-derived CDR1 and CDR2 are MGHRA and YSYEKL. The CDR3 extends over 15 amino acids. Here the CDR3 DNA reads TGCGCCAGCAGCCAACAGGGGTCGCAAACCGGGGAGCTGTTTTTT. Its translation: CASSQQGSQTGELFF.

This clone was detected only a few times. The chain carries TRBV5-4 and TRBJ2-7, with 7 bases that match TRBD2. The CDR3 is 14 amino acids. V was clipped by 2 bases and J by 4 bases; unmatched bases: 6. Germline lookup yields CDR1 SGHNT and CDR2 YYREEE (reference sequence). CDR3 sequence reads: CASSFDGRSYEQYF. The CDR3 region has the DNA TGTGCCAGCAGCTTTGACGGGAGGTCGTACGAGCAGTACTTC.

The chain links TRBV4-3 to TRBJ1-5; TRBD1 aligns across 9 bases. There are 17 residues in the CDR3. Trimming took 3 bases from V and 7 from J; bases not matched to a gene: 13. Germline V gives CDR1 LGHNA, CDR2 YSLEER. DNA of the CDR3: TGCGCCAGCAGCCAGGGACCGCGGGACAGGGTCGACCAGCCCCAGCATTTT. This codes for CASSQGPRDRVDQPQHF.

CDR3: CASSFPGANTGELFF. In nucleotides, the CDR3 is TGCGCCAGCTCATTCCCGGGAGCGAACACCGGGGAGCTGTTTTTT. The chain recombines TRBV10-1 with TRBJ2-2, with D possibly TRBD2 on 6 matching bases. Germline V gene lookup returns CDR1 WNHNN and CDR2 SYGVQD (reference sequence). Trimming stripped 8 bases from V and 0 bases from J, with 13 bases between. The CDR3 loop spans 15 amino acids.

In this sample, this clone turned up a few times. The chain recombines TRBV7-2 with TRBJ1-1, with no clear D. Trimming removed 8 bases at V and 4 bases at J, with 14 bases between. Germline V gives CDR1 SGHTA, CDR2 FQGNSA. There are 13 residues in the CDR3. The CDR3 spells CASGGGPSTEAFF. The CDR3 DNA reads TGTGCCAGCGGCGGCGGGCCAAGCACTGAAGCTTTCTTT.

In this sample, this clone turned up a few times. The chain carries TRBV29-1 and TRBJ2-1; TRBD1 agrees at 9 bases. CDR3 length: 14 residues. Trimming took 3 bases from V and 8 from J; bases not matched to a gene: 8. Germline lookup yields CDR1 SQVTM and CDR2 ANQGSEA. The CDR3 sequence: CSVERGTGWDEQFF. The CDR3 region has the DNA TGCAGCGTTGAGCGGGGGACAGGGTGGGATGAGCAGTTCTTC.

This clone was seen a few times. This rearrangement joins TRBV29-1 to TRBJ2-1, with 7 bases lining up with TRBD2. Trimming took 7 bases from V and 2 from J; bases not matched to a gene: 8. CDR1 and CDR2 (germline): SQVTM, ANQGSEA. This CDR3 region has 14 residues. CDR3 coding DNA: TGCAGCGCCAGCGGGACGGATCCCTACAATGAGCAGTTCTTC. Translation: CSASGTDPYNEQFF.

This chain joins TRBV4-2 and TRBJ2-6; 7 bases match TRBD2. This CDR3 spans 15 amino acids. Germline V gene lookup returns CDR1 LGHNA and CDR2 YNFKEQ. V gave up 2 bases and J gave up 2 bases; unmatched junction bases: 0. As DNA, the CDR3 is TGTGCCAGCAGCCAACGGGGGGCTGGGGCCAACGTCCTGACTTTC. Protein sequence: CASSQRGAGANVLTF.

V is TRBV25-1 and J is TRBJ2-5, with D perhaps matching TRBD1 or TRBD2 (5 bases each). Germline assignment: CDR1 MGHDK and CDR2 SYGVNS. CDR3 size: 12 residues. V lost 10 bases and J lost 4, with 13 bases in between. CDR3: CATRGGGETQYF. For the CDR3, the DNA is TGTGCCACCCGTGGGGGTGGAGAGACCCAGTACTTC.

This clone has a handful of counts. In the same sample, other DNA sequences code for this CDR3. This chain joins TRBV7-2 and TRBJ2-5; D not certain. V shed 0 bases and J shed 3 bases, with 2 bases lying between them. Germline V CDR1 and CDR2: SGHTA, FQGNSA. The CDR3 has 12 residues. The CDR3 DNA is TGTGCCAGCAGCTTAGCGGAAGAGACCCAGTACTTC. This gives the protein CASSLAEETQYF.

V usage is TRBV5-1 and J usage is TRBJ1-5, with D unresolved. The CDR3 runs to 15 residues. V was pared by 0 bases and J by 7 bases, with 14 bases between. The germline V gene has CDR1 SGHRS and CDR2 YFSETQ. The CDR3 loop is CASSLDGRTGQPQHF. The DNA of the CDR3 is TGCGCCAGCAGCTTGGACGGTCGGACGGGCCAGCCCCAGCATTTT. The whole variable domain, remainder taken from reference TRBV5-1 and TRBJ1-5, is KAGVTQTPRYLIKTRGQQVTLSCSPISGHRSVSWYQQTPGQGLQFLFEYFSETQRNKGNFPGRFSGRQFSNSRSEMNVSTLELGDSALYLCASSLDGRTGQPQHFGDGTRLSIL.

This clone was counted a few times. CDR3: CASRRYNEQFF. As DNA, the CDR3 is TGTGCCAGTCGACGGTACAATGAGCAGTTCTTC. The V gene is TRBV19, the J gene TRBJ2-1; D not resolved. In germline, CDR1 is LNHDA, CDR2 SQIVND (reference sequence). Trimming took off 8 bases at V and 4 bases at J, with 6 bases between the two ends. This CDR3 comprises 11 residues. Complete variable domain (other parts from reference TRBV19 and TRBJ2-1): DGGITQSPKYLFRKEGQNVTLSCEQNLNHDAMYWYRQDPGQGLRLIYYSQIVNDFQKGDIAEGYSVSREKKESFPLTVTSAQKNPTAFYLCASRRYNEQFFGPGTRLTVL.

The V call is TRBV7-9, the J call TRBJ2-7; tentative D call: TRBD1 (6 bases). V lost 4 bases to trimming and J lost 6 bases, with 25 bases between them. This CDR3 is built from 17 residues. Germline lookup yields CDR1 SEHNR and CDR2 FQNEAQ (reference sequence). The CDR3 sequence: CASSSRGRDARGSEQYF. As DNA, the CDR3 is TGTGCCAGCAGCTCCAGGGGACGGGATGCTCGAGGCTCCGAGCAGTACTTC.

The chain has TRBV13 and TRBJ2-2; 7 positions agree with TRBD1. The germline V gene encodes CDR1 PRHDT and CDR2 FYEKMQ (reference sequence). Trimming removed 5 bases from V and 2 bases from J; junction bases left unmatched: 11. There are 17 residues in the CDR3. CDR3 DNA sequence: TGTGCCAGCAGCATGGGATGGGACAGTGACAACACCGGGGAGCTGTTTTTT. Amino acids: CASSMGWDSDNTGELFF.

This clone was picked up a small number of times. This rearrangement joins TRBV7-2 to TRBJ2-1, with 9 bases aligning to TRBD2. The CDR3 consists of 17 residues. Germline-derived CDR1 and CDR2 are SGHTA and FQGNSA. V gave up 2 bases and J gave up 1 base; unmatched junction bases: 6. Written as DNA, the CDR3 is TGTGCCAGCAGCTTAAAGAGCGGGAGGCTATCCTACAATGAGCAGTTCTTC. Translating it yields CASSLKSGRLSYNEQFF.

The chain has TRBV7-9 and TRBJ2-7; D unclear. Germline V lookup: CDR1 SEHNR, CDR2 FQNEAQ (reference sequence). CDR3 length: 15 residues. Trimming removed 5 bases at V and 5 bases at J, with 19 bases between. In DNA form, the CDR3 reads TGTGCCAGCAGCACACAATCCAACCCCTGGCACGAGCAGTACTTC. This sequence encodes CASSTQSNPWHEQYF.

This chain uses TRBV7-2 with TRBJ1-2, with TRBD1 matching 8 bases. The V segment lost 2 bases and the J segment 8 bases; nucleotides outside the gene matches: 4. This CDR3 comprises 13 residues. The germline CDR1 and CDR2 sequences are SGHTA and FQGNSA. In nucleotides, the CDR3 is TGTGCCAGCAGCTTAACGACAGGGGAAGGCTACACCTTC. Encoded protein: CASSLTTGEGYTF.

Only a few counts were recorded for this clone. The CDR3 DNA sequence: TGTGCCAGCAGCGTCAGCTTCGTTGGTCCGGAGGGACACATTCAGTACTTC. Translating gives CASSVSFVGPEGHIQYF. The rearrangement uses TRBV7-2 and TRBJ2-4; D possibly corresponds to TRBD2 (6 bases). Germline V gene data show CDR1 as SGHTA and CDR2 as FQGNSA. Trimming left V 5 bases short and J 8 bases short, with 25 bases between. This CDR3 region has 17 residues.

This sequence joins TRBV7-2 and TRBJ2-5; the match to TRBD2 covers 11 bases. The germline gives CDR1 SGHTA, CDR2 FQGNSA. CDR3 length: 16 residues. Germline trimming cut 2 bases from V and 2 bases from J; bases unmatched to any gene: 4. CDR3 in amino acids: CASSLSLAGGQETQYF. CDR3 bases: TGTGCCAGCAGCTTATCGCTAGCGGGGGGACAAGAGACCCAGTACTTC. Supplemented by reference TRBV7-2 and TRBJ2-5, the full variable domain reads GAGVSQSPSNKVTEKGKDVELRCDPISGHTALYWYRQSLGQGLEFLIYFQGNSAPDKSGLPSDRFSAERTGGSVSTLTIQRTQQEDSAVYLCASSLSLAGGQETQYFGPGTRLLVL.

This chain uses TRBV9 with TRBJ1-1; no definite D call. The CDR3 runs to 14 residues. Germline CDR1 SGDLS, CDR2 YYNGEE. Trimming stripped 3 bases from V and 0 bases from J, with 9 bases between. The chain's CDR3 is CASSGSPMNTEAFF. CDR3 DNA sequence: TGTGCCAGCAGCGGGAGCCCGATGAACACTGAAGCTTTCTTT.

This clone appeared a few times. The chain's CDR3 is CASRSITDTGELFF. The CDR3 DNA reads as TGTGCCAGTAGGTCGATTACAGACACCGGGGAGCTGTTTTTT. This rearrangement joins TRBV19 to TRBJ2-2; D is undetermined. Germline CDR1 and CDR2: LNHDA and SQIVND (reference sequence). The CDR3 is 14 residues long. V lost 6 bases and J lost 3, with 11 bases in between. The variable domain in full, with the rest retrieved from reference TRBV19 and TRBJ2-2, is DGGITQSPKYLFRKEGQNVTLSCEQNLNHDAMYWYRQDPGQGLRLIYYSQIVNDFQKGDIAEGYSVSREKKESFPLTVTSAQKNPTAFYLCASRSITDTGELFFGEGSRLTVL.

The chain couples TRBV18 to TRBJ1-4; TRBD1 is a possible D gene (6 bases). The V end was cut by 3 bases, the J end by 7 bases, with 15 bases between. In germline, CDR1 is KGHSH, CDR2 LQKENI. The CDR3 is 15 residues long. CDR3 sequence reads: CASSPRGQVGEKLFF. CDR3 in DNA: TGTGCCAGCTCACCTCGGGGACAAGTAGGTGAAAAACTGTTTTTT.

This chain links TRBV14 with TRBJ2-1; D gene unclear. Trimming removed 1 base at V and 11 bases at J, with 6 bases between. Germline V lookup: CDR1 SGHDN, CDR2 FVKESK. The CDR3 runs 11 residues. The CDR3 loop is CASSQGGKQFF. CDR3 nucleotide sequence: TGTGCCAGCAGCCAAGGAGGAAAGCAGTTCTTC.